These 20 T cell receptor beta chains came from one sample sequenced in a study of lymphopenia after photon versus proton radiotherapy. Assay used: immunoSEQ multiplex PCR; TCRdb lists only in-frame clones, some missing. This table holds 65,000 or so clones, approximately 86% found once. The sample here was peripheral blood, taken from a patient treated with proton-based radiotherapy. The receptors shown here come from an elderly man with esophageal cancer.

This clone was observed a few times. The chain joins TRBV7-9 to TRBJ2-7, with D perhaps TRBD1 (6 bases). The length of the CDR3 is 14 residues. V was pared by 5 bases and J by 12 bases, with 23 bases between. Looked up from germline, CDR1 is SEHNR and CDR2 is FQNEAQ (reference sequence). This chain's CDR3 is CASSLDGTGFPRYF. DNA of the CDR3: TGTGCCAGCAGCCTAGATGGTACAGGGTTCCCGCGGTACTTC.

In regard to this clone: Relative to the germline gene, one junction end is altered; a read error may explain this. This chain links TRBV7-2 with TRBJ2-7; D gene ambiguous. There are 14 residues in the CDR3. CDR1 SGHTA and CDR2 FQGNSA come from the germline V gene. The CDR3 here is CASGLVGVSYEQYF. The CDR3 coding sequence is TGTGCCAGCGGCTTGGTTGGGGTCTCCTACGAGCAGTACTTC.

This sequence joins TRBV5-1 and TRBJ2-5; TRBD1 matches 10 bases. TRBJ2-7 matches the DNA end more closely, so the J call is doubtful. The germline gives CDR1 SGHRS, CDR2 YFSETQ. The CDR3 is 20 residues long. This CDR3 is CASSSSGDRGPGGAFYEQYF. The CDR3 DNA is TGCGCCAGCAGCTCCAGCGGGGACAGGGGTCCGGGCGGAGCCTTCTACGAGCAGTACTTC.

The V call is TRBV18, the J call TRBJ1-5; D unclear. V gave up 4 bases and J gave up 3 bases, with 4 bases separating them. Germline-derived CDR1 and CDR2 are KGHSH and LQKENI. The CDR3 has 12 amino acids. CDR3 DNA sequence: TGTGCCAGCTCACAGGCCAATCAGCCCCAGCATTTT. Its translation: CASSQANQPQHF.

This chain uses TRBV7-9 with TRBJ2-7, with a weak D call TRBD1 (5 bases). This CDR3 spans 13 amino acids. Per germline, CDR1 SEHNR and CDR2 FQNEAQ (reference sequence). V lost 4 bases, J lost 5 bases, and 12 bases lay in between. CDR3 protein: CASSSQGFDEQYF. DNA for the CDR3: TGTGCCAGCAGCTCGCAGGGTTTCGACGAGCAGTACTTC.

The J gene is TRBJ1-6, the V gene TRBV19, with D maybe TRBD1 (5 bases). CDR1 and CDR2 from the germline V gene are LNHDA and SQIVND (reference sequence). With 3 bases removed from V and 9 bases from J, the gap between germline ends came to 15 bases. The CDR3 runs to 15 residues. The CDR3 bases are TGTGCCAGTAGTATCCGGGACCTTGTTGGTTCACCCCTCCACTTT. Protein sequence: CASSIRDLVGSPLHF.

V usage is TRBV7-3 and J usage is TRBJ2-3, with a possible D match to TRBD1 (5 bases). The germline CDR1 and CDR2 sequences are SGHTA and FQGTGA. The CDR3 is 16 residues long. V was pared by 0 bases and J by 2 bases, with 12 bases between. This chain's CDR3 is CASSLTVRGVTDTQYF. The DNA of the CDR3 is TGTGCCAGCAGCTTAACTGTAAGGGGTGTCACAGATACGCAGTATTTT.

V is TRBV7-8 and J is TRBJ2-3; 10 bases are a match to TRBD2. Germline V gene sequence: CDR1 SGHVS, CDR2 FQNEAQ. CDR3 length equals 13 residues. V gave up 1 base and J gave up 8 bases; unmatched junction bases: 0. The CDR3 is CASSLGTSGTQYF. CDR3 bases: TGTGCCAGCAGCTTAGGGACTAGCGGTACGCAGTATTTT.

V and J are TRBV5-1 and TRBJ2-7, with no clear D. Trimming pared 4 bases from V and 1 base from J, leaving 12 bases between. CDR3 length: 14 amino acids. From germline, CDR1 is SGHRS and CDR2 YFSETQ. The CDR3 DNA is TGCGCCAGCAGCCGTCCGAGCGATTCCTACGAGCAGTACTTC. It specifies CASSRPSDSYEQYF.

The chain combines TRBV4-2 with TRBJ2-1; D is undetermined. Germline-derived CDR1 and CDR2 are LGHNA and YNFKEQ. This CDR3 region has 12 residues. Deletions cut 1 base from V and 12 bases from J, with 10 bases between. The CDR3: CASSQGPSWQFF. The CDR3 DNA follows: TGTGCCAGCAGCCAAGGTCCGTCGTGGCAGTTCTTC.

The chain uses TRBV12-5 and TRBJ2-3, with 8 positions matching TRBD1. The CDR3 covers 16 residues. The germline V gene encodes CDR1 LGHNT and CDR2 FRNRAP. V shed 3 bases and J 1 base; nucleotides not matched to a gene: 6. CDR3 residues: CASGFVTGARTDTQYF. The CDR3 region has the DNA TGTGCTAGTGGTTTCGTGACAGGGGCCCGCACAGATACGCAGTATTTT.

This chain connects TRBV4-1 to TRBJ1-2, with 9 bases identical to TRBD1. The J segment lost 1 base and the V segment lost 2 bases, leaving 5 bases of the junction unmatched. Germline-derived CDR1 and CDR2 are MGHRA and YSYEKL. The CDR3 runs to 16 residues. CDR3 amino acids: CASSQLDRGINYGYTF. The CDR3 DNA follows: TGCGCCAGCAGCCAACTGGACAGGGGCATTAACTATGGCTACACCTTC.

CDR3: CASSPAGQGTPYYGYTF. CDR3 coding DNA: TGTGCCAGCAGCCCTGCGGGACAGGGGACCCCTTACTATGGCTACACCTTC. This chain joins TRBV5-5 and TRBJ1-2; 10 bases map to TRBD1. The CDR3 is made up of 17 amino acids. Germline V lookup: CDR1 SGHKS, CDR2 YYEKEE (reference sequence). Unmatched junction bases numbered 12, after V lost 4 bases and J lost 3 bases. Using reference TRBV5-5 and TRBJ1-2 for the parts outside the CDR3, the full variable domain is DAGVTQSPTHLIKTRGQQVTLRCSPISGHKSVSWYQQVLGQGPQFIFQYYEKEERGRGNFPDRFSARQFPNYSSELNVNALLLGDSALYLCASSPAGQGTPYYGYTFGSGTRLTVV.

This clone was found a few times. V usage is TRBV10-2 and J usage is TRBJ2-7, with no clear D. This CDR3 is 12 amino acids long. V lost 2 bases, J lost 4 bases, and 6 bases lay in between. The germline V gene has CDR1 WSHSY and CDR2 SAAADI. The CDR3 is CASSEAGYEQYF. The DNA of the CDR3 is TGCGCCAGCAGTGAGGCAGGTTACGAGCAGTACTTC.

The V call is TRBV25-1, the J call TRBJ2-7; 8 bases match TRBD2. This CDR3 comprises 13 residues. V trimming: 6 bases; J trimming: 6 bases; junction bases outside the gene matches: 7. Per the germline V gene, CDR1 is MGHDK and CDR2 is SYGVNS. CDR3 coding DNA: TGTGCCAGCAGGCCCAGCGGGGGCCGCGAGCAGTACTTC. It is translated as CASRPSGGREQYF.

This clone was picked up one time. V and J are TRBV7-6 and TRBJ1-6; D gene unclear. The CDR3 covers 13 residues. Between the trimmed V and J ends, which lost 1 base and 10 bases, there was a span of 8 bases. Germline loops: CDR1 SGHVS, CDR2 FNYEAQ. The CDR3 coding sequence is TGTGCCAGCAGCTTAGGGGGTCGGTCACCCCTCCACTTT. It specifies CASSLGGRSPLHF.

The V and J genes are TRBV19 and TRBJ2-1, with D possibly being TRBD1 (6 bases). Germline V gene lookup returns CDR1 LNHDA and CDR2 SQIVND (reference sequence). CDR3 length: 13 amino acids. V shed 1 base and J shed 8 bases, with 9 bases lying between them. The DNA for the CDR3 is TGTGCCAGTAGTATAGTACAGGGCGATGAGCAGTTCTTC. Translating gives CASSIVQGDEQFF.

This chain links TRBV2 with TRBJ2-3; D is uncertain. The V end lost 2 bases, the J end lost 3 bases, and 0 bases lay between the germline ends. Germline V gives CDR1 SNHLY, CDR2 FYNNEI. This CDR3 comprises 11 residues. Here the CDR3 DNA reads TGTGCCAGCAGTGAAACAGATACGCAGTATTTT. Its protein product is CASSETDTQYF.

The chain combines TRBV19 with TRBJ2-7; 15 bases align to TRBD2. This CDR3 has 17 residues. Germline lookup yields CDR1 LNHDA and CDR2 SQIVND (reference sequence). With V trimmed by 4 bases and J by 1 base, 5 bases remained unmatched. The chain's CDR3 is CASSTGLAGGFSYEQYF. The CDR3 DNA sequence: TGTGCCAGTAGTACCGGACTAGCGGGAGGGTTTTCCTACGAGCAGTACTTC.

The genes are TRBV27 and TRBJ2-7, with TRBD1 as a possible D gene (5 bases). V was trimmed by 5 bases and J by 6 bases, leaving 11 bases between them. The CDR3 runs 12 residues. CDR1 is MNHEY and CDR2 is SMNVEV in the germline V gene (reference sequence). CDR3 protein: CASSPRRGEQYF. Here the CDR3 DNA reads TGTGCCAGCAGTCCCCGTAGGGGCGAGCAGTACTTC.